A single sample gave rise to the 23 T cell receptor beta chains below, sequenced in a study of naive and memory T cell subsets (dated by TCRdb to about 2017). Overall study results and their limits: A few larger clonotypes were found in naive repertoires, especially CD8, and these larger clonotypes were possibly memory cells re-expressing CD45RA.

Library method: UMI-ligation and nested PCR. The instrument was an Illumina MiSeq. The beta constant-region primer was an equimolar mix of two oligonucleotides covering both TRBC1 and TRBC2. Four rounds of PCR were used to amplify ligated cDNA, with nested alpha and beta constant-region primers being used together with the SP2 primer. The raw public reads went through TCRdb reprocessing: fastp at Q25, MiXCR clone calling, in-frame beta chains kept. Entries are consolidated by CDR3 protein sequence, retaining the most common genes and DNA. The sample contains roughly 100,000 distinct CDR3 sequences, 13% to 15% of them found a single time. 2.5% to 3.5% of the sample is taken by the ten largest. No antigen is known for these receptors. Sequencing input: naive CD8+ T cells from blood. This specimen's cell subset or site label, interpreted: naive T cells, CD45RA high CD27+. These receptors came from a human donor in good health.

The chain has TRBV19 and TRBJ2-1; TRBD1 matches 10 bases. CDR3 length: 15 residues. The V segment lost 1 base and the J segment 3 bases; nucleotides outside the gene matches: 0. The germline gives CDR1 LNHDA, CDR2 SQIVND (reference sequence). In DNA, the CDR3 is TGTGCCAGTAGTATAGGGACAGGGGGCTACAATGAGCAGTTCTTC. It encodes CASSIGTGGYNEQFF.

This clonotype appeared many times. This chain uses TRBV28 with TRBJ2-5; tentative D call: TRBD2 (5 bases). Germline V gene sequence: CDR1 MDHEN, CDR2 SYDVKM. V was shortened by 7 bases and J by 3 bases, with 12 bases between the two germline ends. CDR3 length equals 13 residues. Here the CDR3 DNA reads TGTGCCAGCACTGACGCGAGGGAAGAGACCCAGTACTTC. This codes for CASTDAREETQYF.

The chain employs TRBV6-2 or TRBV6-3 and TRBJ1-1, with D unclear. Germline-derived CDR1 and CDR2 are MNHEY and SVGEGT. The CDR3 runs to 18 residues. V lost 5 bases to trimming and J lost 5 bases, with 27 bases between them. The CDR3 here is CASSPDPKRDRIGTEAFF. The CDR3 region has the DNA TGTGCCAGCAGTCCGGACCCGAAGAGGGATCGGATAGGGACTGAAGCTTTCTTT.

This clonotype was picked up a small number of times. The J gene is TRBJ2-5, the V gene TRBV18; D is uncertain. The germline V gene encodes CDR1 KGHSH and CDR2 LQKENI. V dropped 2 bases and J dropped 2 bases, with 3 bases sitting between them. The length of the CDR3 is 12 residues. The CDR3 spells CASSPGQETQYF. CDR3 nucleotide sequence: TGTGCCAGCTCACCAGGACAAGAGACCCAGTACTTC. The full variable domain, rest sourced from reference TRBV18 and TRBJ2-5, is NAGVMQNPRHLVRRRGQEARLRCSPMKGHSHVYWYRQLPEEGLKFMVYLQKENIIDESGMPKERFSAEFPKEGPSILRIQQVVRGDSAAYFCASSPGQETQYFGPGTRLLVL.

Only a few counts were recorded for this clonotype. This sequence joins TRBV20-1 and TRBJ2-3; 11 nucleotides align to TRBD2. CDR1 and CDR2 (germline): DFQATT, SNEGSKA (reference sequence). The CDR3 runs to 14 residues. J lost 13 bases, V lost 1 base, and 10 bases had no gene match. In nucleotides, the CDR3 is TGCAGTGCTAGAGGGGCTAGCGGGGGGTCTATCAAGTATTTT. Protein: CSARGASGGSIKYF.

This clonotype has at least ten counts. The CDR3 region has the DNA TGTGCCAGCCGAAACACTGAAGCTTTCTTT. Encoded protein: CASRNTEAFF. The chain uses TRBV6-6 and TRBJ1-1; no reliable D call. There are 10 residues in the CDR3. The germline V gene encodes CDR1 MNHNY and CDR2 SVGAGI (reference sequence). Trimming stripped 8 bases from V and 2 bases from J, with 3 bases between.

The J gene is TRBJ1-1, the V gene TRBV6-5; 7 nucleotides align to TRBD1. In germline, CDR1 is MNHEY, CDR2 SVGAGI. The V gene end was trimmed by 3 bases and the J gene end by 6 bases; junction bases not matched to a gene: 10. The CDR3 covers 15 residues. CDR3 in amino acids: CASSYFDREGSEAFF. CDR3 DNA sequence: TGTGCCAGCAGTTATTTTGACAGGGAGGGGTCTGAAGCTTTCTTT.

J is TRBJ2-6 and V is TRBV4-2; TRBD1 might be the D (5 bases). Germline V gene data show CDR1 as LGHNA and CDR2 as YNFKEQ. CDR3 length equals 17 residues. V was pared by 3 bases and J by 1 base, with 13 bases between. CDR3 in amino acids: CASSQGPRESGANVLTF. DNA of the CDR3: TGTGCCAGCAGCCAGGGTCCCAGGGAATCTGGGGCCAACGTCCTGACTTTC.

This clonotype was detected many times. The chain links TRBV7-2 to TRBJ2-3; TRBD2 aligns across 8 bases. Trimming removed 3 bases from V and 4 bases from J; junction bases left unmatched: 3. The CDR3 is 14 amino acids. Germline CDR1 and CDR2: SGHTA and FQGNSA. CDR3 sequence (DNA): TGTGCCAGCAGCTTTCGACTAGCGCCAGATACGCAGTATTTT. Translated: CASSFRLAPDTQYF. The whole variable domain, remainder taken from reference TRBV7-2 and TRBJ2-3, is GAGVSQSPSNKVTEKGKDVELRCDPISGHTALYWYRQSLGQGLEFLIYFQGNSAPDKSGLPSDRFSAERTGGSVSTLTIQRTQQEDSAVYLCASSFRLAPDTQYFGPGTRLTVL.

This clonotype was detected a few times. The rearrangement uses TRBV6-5 and TRBJ2-5; D gene uncertain. This CDR3 contains 13 residues. In germline, CDR1 is MNHEY, CDR2 SVGAGI. The V end was cut by 2 bases, the J end by 7 bases, with 11 bases between. CDR3 sequence reads: CASSYGSPGTQYF. The CDR3 DNA is TGTGCCAGCAGTTACGGTAGTCCTGGGACCCAGTACTTC.

This clonotype was counted between two and nine times. CDR3 nucleotides: TGTGCCAGCAGCCAAGACCCAGATACGCAGTATTTT. It yields the protein CASSQDPDTQYF. The chain couples TRBV14 to TRBJ2-3; no definite D call. The ends were cut back, 0 bases at V and 4 bases at J, with 2 bases in the middle. CDR1 SGHDN and CDR2 FVKESK come from the germline V gene. The length of the CDR3 is 12 residues. Drawing the rest from reference TRBV14 and TRBJ2-3, the complete variable domain is EAGVTQFPSHSVIEKGQTVTLRCDPISGHDNLYWYRRVMGKEIKFLLHFVKESKQDESGMPNNRFLAERTGGTYSTLKVQPAELEDSGVYFCASSQDPDTQYFGPGTRLTVL.

The J gene is TRBJ2-1, the V gene TRBV7-9, with 9 bases aligning to TRBD1. This CDR3 contains 16 residues. V trimming: 1 base; J trimming: 0 bases; junction bases outside the gene matches: 1. CDR1 is SEHNR and CDR2 is FQNEAQ in the germline V gene (reference sequence). Written as DNA, the CDR3 is TGTGCCAGCAGCTTAGGGGACAGGGACTCCTACAATGAGCAGTTCTTC. It is translated as CASSLGDRDSYNEQFF.

In this sample, this clonotype turned up a few times. The chain combines TRBV4-3 with TRBJ1-2; D is ambiguous. The CDR3 loop spans 15 amino acids. The V and J ends lost 0 bases and 1 base respectively, with 9 bases between them. The germline V gene encodes CDR1 LGHNA and CDR2 YSLEER. The CDR3 DNA reads as TGCGCCAGCAGCCAAGATCGTGAAAGTAACTATGGCTACACCTTC. Protein product: CASSQDRESNYGYTF.

This clonotype was counted a few times. The CDR3 reads CASSPTDRETEKLFF. CDR3 in DNA: TGTGCCAGCAGCCCCACGGACAGGGAAACTGAAAAACTGTTTTTT. This chain links TRBV7-9 with TRBJ1-4; 8 nucleotides align to TRBD1. V shed 5 bases and J 7 bases; nucleotides not matched to a gene: 9. Germline CDR1 reads SEHNR; CDR2 reads FQNEAQ (reference sequence). This CDR3 has 15 amino acids.

This clonotype appeared a few times. This rearrangement joins TRBV29-1 to TRBJ2-3; 8 bases line up with TRBD2. Germline-derived CDR1 and CDR2 are SQVTM and ANQGSEA. This CDR3 comprises 15 residues. With V trimmed by 5 bases and J by 1 base, 8 bases remained unmatched. The CDR3 DNA is TGCAGCGTTCTCCGATTTAGCGGGGGCACAGATACGCAGTATTTT. As protein: CSVLRFSGGTDTQYF.

The sample holds a few counts of this clonotype. The J gene is TRBJ1-2, the V gene TRBV9; weak D call: TRBD1 (6 bases). V was cut by 3 bases and J by 4 bases, with 13 bases left in between. The CDR3 loop spans 14 amino acids. Germline CDR1 reads SGDLS; CDR2 reads YYNGEE. CDR3: CASSGTDSPYGYTF. Written as DNA, the CDR3 is TGTGCCAGCAGCGGGACAGATTCCCCCTATGGCTACACCTTC.

This chain joins TRBV27 and TRBJ2-1, with no clear D. Germline V gene sequence: CDR1 MNHEY, CDR2 SMNVEV (reference sequence). Trimming stripped 2 bases from V and 4 bases from J, with 6 bases between. This CDR3 is built from 13 residues. The CDR3 protein is CASSLLGYNEQFF. DNA for the CDR3: TGTGCCAGCAGTTTACTGGGGTACAATGAGCAGTTCTTC.

V and J are TRBV12-3 or TRBV12-4 and TRBJ1-5; D unresolved. Trimming removed 1 base from V and 5 bases from J, with 15 bases in between. This CDR3 is built from 16 residues. CDR3 nucleotide sequence: TGTGCCAGCAGTTTAGGTGGTAGGGTTGACGATCAGCCCCAGCATTTT. Encoded protein: CASSLGGRVDDQPQHF.

The table lists this clonotype with many counts. This chain joins TRBV4-2 and TRBJ2-1; TRBD2 matches at 10 bases. The CDR3 contains 16 residues. Germline values: CDR1 LGHNA, CDR2 YNFKEQ. With 0 bases clipped from V and 10 bases from J, the junction kept 9 bases outside the gene matches. The CDR3 DNA sequence: TGTGCCAGCAGCCAAGAGTGGGCTAGCGGGGGAGGAGAGCAGTTCTTC. Protein sequence: CASSQEWASGGGEQFF.

The J gene is TRBJ2-7, the V gene TRBV3-1; D perhaps matches TRBD2 (5 bases). This CDR3 region has 14 residues. CDR1 is LGHDT and CDR2 is YNNKEL in the germline V gene (reference sequence). V gave up 1 base and J gave up 5 bases, with 12 bases separating them. The CDR3 nucleotides read TGTGCCAGCAGCCAAGGGCGGACTTGGGACGAGCAGTACTTC. It translates to CASSQGRTWDEQYF.

This clonotype was seen only a few times. The chain carries TRBV27 and TRBJ2-7, with TRBD2 identical over 8 bases. CDR3 length: 17 amino acids. J lost 1 base, V lost 5 bases, and 13 bases had no gene match. From germline, CDR1 is MNHEY and CDR2 SMNVEV (reference sequence). The CDR3 DNA reads as TGTGCCAGCAGTCCACTGACCGGGGGGGCGAGTTCCTACGAGCAGTACTTC. This encodes CASSPLTGGASSYEQYF.

This rearrangement joins TRBV12-5 to TRBJ1-1; D call uncertain. Trimming removed 10 bases from V and 0 bases from J, with 9 bases in between. The CDR3 length is 12 residues. Germline V gives CDR1 LGHNT, CDR2 FRNRAP. CDR3 sequence: CATSLMNTEAFF. CDR3 nucleotide sequence: TGTGCTACTTCTCTTATGAACACTGAAGCTTTCTTT.

In its sample, this clonotype was seen many times. This rearrangement joins TRBV29-1 to TRBJ1-1; no definite D call. The germline gives CDR1 SQVTM, CDR2 ANQGSEA. Trimming left V 1 base short and J 8 bases short, with 8 bases between. The CDR3 is 11 amino acids. CDR3 amino acids: CSVEASAEAFF. The CDR3 coding sequence is TGCAGCGTTGAAGCGTCAGCCGAAGCTTTCTTT.